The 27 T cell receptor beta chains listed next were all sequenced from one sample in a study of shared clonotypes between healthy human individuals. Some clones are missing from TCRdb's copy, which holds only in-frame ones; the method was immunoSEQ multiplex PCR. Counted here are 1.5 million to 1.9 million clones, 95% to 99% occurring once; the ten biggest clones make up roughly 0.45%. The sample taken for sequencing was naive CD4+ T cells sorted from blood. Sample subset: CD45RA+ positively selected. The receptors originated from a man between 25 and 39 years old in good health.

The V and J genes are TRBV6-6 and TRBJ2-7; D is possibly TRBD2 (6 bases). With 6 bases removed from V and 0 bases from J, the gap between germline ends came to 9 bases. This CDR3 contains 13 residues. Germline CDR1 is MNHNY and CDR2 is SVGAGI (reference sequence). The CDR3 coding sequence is TGTGCCAGCAGGCGGGACTCCTCCTACGAGCAGTACTTC. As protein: CASRRDSSYEQYF.

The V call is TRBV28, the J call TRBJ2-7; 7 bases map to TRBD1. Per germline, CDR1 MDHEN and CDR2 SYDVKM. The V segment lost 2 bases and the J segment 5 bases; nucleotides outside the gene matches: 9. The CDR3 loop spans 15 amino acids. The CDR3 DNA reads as TGTGCCAGCAGTTTAGTTTACAGGGGTAGGGACGAGCAGTACTTC. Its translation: CASSLVYRGRDEQYF. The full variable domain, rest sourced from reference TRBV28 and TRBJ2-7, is DVKVTQSSRYLVKRTGEKVFLECVQDMDHENMFWYRQDPGLGLRLIYFSYDVKMKEKGDIPEGYSVSREKKERFSLILESASTNQTSMYLCASSLVYRGRDEQYFGPGTRLTVT.

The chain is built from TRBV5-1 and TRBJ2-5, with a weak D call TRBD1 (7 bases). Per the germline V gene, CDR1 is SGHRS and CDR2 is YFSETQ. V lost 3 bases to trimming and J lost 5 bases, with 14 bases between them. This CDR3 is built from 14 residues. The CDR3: CASSSPAGGETQYF. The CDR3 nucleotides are TGCGCCAGCAGCTCCCCGGCAGGGGGGGAGACCCAGTACTTC.

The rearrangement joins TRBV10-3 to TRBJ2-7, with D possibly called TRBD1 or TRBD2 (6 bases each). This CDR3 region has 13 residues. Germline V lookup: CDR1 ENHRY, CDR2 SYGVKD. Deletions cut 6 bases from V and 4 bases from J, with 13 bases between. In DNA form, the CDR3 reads TGTGCCATCAGAGGGGGGACCTTGTACGAGCAGTACTTC. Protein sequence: CAIRGGTLYEQYF.

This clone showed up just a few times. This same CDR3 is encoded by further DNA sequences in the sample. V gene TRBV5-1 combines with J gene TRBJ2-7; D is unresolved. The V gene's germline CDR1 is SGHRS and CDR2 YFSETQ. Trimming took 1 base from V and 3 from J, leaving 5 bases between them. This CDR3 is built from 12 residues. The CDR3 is CASSLKGYEQYF. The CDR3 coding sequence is TGCGCCAGCAGCTTGAAGGGCTACGAGCAGTACTTC.

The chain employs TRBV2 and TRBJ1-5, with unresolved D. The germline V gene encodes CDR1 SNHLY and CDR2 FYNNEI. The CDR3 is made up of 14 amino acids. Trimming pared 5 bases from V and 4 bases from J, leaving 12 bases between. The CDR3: CASSQDVGNQPQHF. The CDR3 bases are TGTGCCAGCAGTCAGGACGTTGGTAATCAGCCCCAGCATTTT. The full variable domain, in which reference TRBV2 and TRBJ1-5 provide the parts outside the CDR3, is EPEVTQTPSHQVTQMGQEVILRCVPISNHLYFYWYRQILGQKVEFLVSFYNNEISEKSEIFDDQFSVERPDGSNFTLKIRSTKLEDSAMYFCASSQDVGNQPQHFGDGTRLSIL.

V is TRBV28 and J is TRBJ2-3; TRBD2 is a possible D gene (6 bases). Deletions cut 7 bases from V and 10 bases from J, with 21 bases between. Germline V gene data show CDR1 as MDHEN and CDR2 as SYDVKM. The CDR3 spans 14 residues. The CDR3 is CASKGGNLPEAQYF. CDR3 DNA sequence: TGTGCCAGCAAAGGCGGGAATCTGCCAGAGGCGCAGTATTTT. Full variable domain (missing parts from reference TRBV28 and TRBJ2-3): DVKVTQSSRYLVKRTGEKVFLECVQDMDHENMFWYRQDPGLGLRLIYFSYDVKMKEKGDIPEGYSVSREKKERFSLILESASTNQTSMYLCASKGGNLPEAQYFGPGTRLTVL.

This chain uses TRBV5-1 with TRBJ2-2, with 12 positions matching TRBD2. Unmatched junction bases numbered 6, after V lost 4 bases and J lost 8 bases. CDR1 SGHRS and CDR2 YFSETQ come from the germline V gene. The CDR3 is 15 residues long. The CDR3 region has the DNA TGCGCCAGCAGCGAATCACTAGCGGGAGGAGGGGAGCTGTTTTTT. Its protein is CASSESLAGGGELFF.

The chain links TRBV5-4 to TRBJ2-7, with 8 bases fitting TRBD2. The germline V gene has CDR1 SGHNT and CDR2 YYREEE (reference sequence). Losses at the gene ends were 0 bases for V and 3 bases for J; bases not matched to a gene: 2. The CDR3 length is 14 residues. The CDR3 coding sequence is TGTGCCAGCAGCTTGGAAGCGGGAGTCTACGAGCAGTACTTC. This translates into CASSLEAGVYEQYF.

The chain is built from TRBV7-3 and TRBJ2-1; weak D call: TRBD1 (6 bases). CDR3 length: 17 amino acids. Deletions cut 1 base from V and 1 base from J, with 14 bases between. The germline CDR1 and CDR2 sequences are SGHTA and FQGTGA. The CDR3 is CASSLNIVQGSYNEQFF. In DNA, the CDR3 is TGTGCCAGCAGCTTAAATATAGTACAGGGTTCCTACAATGAGCAGTTCTTC.

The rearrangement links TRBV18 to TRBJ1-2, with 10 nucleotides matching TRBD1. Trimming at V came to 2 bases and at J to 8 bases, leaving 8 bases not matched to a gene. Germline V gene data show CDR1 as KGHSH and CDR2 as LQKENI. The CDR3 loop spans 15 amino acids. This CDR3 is CASSPSGQGSRGYTF. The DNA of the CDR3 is TGTGCCAGCTCACCATCGGGACAGGGGTCGAGGGGCTACACCTTC.

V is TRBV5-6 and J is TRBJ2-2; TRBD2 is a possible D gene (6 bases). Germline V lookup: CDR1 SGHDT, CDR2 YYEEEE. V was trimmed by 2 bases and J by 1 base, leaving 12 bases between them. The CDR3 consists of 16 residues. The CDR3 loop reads CASSFRVAENTGELFF. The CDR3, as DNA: TGTGCCAGCAGCTTCAGGGTAGCGGAGAACACCGGGGAGCTGTTTTTT.

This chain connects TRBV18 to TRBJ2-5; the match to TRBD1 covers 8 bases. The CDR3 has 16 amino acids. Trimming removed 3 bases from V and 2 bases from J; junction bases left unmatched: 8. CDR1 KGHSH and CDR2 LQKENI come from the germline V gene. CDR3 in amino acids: CASSPQRDRPQETQYF. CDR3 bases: TGTGCCAGCTCACCGCAACGGGACAGGCCACAAGAGACCCAGTACTTC.

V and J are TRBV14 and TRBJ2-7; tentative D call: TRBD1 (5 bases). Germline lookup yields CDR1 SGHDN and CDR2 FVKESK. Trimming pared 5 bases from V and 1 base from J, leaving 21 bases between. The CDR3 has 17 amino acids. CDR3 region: CASSKGRQGILSYEQYF. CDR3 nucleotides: TGTGCCAGCAGCAAAGGGCGGCAGGGAATTCTATCCTACGAGCAGTACTTC.

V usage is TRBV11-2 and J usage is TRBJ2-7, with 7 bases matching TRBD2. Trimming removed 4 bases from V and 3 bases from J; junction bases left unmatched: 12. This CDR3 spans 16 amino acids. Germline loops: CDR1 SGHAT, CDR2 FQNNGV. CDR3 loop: CASSSKLGLGGYEQYF. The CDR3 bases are TGTGCCAGCAGCTCAAAACTCGGACTAGGTGGCTACGAGCAGTACTTC.

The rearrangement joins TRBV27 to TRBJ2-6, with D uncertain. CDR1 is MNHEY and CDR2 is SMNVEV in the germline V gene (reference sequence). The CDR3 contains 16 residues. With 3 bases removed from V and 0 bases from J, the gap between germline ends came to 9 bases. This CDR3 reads CASSLWMNSGANVLTF. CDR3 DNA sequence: TGTGCCAGCAGTTTGTGGATGAACTCTGGGGCCAACGTCCTGACTTTC.

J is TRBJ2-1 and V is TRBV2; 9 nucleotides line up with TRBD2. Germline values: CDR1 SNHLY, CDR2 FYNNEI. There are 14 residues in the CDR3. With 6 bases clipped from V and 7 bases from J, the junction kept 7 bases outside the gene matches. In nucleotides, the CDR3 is TGTGCCAGCAGAGCGCTAGCGGGACAAAATGAGCAGTTCTTC. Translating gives CASRALAGQNEQFF.

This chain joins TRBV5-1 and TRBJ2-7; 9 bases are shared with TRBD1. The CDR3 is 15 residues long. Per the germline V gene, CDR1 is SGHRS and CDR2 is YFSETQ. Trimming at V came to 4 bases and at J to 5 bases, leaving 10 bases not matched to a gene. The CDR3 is CASSPGRDRVHEQYF. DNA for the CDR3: TGCGCCAGCAGCCCGGGAAGGGACAGGGTCCACGAGCAGTACTTC. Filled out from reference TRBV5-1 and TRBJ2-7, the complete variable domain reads KAGVTQTPRYLIKTRGQQVTLSCSPISGHRSVSWYQQTPGQGLQFLFEYFSETQRNKGNFPGRFSGRQFSNSRSEMNVSTLELGDSALYLCASSPGRDRVHEQYFGPGTRLTVT.

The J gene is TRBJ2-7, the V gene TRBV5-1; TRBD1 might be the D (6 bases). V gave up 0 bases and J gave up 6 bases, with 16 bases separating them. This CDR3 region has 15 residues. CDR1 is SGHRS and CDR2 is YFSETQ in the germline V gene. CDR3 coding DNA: TGCGCCAGCAGCTTGGCCTCAGGGGCGAGCGGCGAGCAGTACTTC. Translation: CASSLASGASGEQYF.

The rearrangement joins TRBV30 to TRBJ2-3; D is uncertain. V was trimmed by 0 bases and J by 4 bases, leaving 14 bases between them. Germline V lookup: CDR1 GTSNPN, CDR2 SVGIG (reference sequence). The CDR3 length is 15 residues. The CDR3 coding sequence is TGTGCCTGGAGTGTACAAACTGGTTTTTCAGATACGCAGTATTTT. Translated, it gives CAWSVQTGFSDTQYF.

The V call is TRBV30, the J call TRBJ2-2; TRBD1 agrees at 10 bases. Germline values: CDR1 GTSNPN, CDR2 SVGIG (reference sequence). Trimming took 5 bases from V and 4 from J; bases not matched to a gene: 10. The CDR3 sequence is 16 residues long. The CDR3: CAWSRGTGASTGELFF. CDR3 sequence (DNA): TGTGCCTGGTCACGAGGGACAGGGGCAAGCACCGGGGAGCTGTTTTTT.

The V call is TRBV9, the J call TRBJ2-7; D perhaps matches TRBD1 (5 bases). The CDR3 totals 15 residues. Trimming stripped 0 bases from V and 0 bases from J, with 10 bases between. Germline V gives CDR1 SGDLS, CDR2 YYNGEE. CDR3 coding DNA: TGTGCCAGCAGCGTAGGACAGTCGAGCTCCTACGAGCAGTACTTC. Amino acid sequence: CASSVGQSSSYEQYF.

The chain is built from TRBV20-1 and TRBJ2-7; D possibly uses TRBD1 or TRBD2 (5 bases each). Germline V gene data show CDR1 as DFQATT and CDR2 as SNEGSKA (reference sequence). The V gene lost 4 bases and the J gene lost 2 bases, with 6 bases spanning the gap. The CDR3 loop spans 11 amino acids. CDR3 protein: CSAMGAYEQYF. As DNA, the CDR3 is TGCAGTGCTATGGGGGCCTACGAGCAGTACTTC.

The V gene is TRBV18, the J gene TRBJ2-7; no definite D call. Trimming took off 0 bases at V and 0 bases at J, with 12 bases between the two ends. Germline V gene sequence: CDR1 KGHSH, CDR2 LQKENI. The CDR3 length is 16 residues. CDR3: CASSPPGLDRSYEQYF. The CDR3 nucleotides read TGTGCCAGCTCACCACCGGGCCTAGATCGCTCCTACGAGCAGTACTTC.

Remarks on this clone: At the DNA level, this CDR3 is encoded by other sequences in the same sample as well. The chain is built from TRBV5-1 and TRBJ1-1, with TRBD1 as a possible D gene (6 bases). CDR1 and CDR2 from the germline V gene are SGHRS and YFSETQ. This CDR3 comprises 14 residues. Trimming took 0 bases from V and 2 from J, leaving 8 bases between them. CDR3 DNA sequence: TGCGCCAGCAGCTTGGTACAGGGCAACACTGAAGCTTTCTTT. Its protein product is CASSLVQGNTEAFF.

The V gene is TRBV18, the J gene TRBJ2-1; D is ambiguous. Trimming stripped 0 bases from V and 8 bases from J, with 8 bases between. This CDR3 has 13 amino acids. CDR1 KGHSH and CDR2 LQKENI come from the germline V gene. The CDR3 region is CASSPPAAHEQFF. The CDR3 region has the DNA TGTGCCAGCTCACCACCTGCAGCCCATGAGCAGTTCTTC.

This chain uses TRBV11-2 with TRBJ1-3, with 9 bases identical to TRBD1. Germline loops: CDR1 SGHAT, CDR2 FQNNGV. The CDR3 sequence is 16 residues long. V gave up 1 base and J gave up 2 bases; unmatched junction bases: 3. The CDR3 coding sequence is TGTGCCAGCAGCTTAGGACAGGGGGTTACTGGAAACACCATATATTTT. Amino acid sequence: CASSLGQGVTGNTIYF.